The entry below gives a single T cell receptor (beta chain) sequence along with its context. Its antigen is not known. The data originate from a study of CD8 T cells in ankylosing spondylitis. General observations from the study: There was reportedly significant enrichment of clones that were disease-linked in matched ankylosing spondylitis synovial fluid. Clones linked to disease, bearing a CD8+ phenotype, were relatively rare in peripheral blood. Among TCR beta sequences, a motif of fewer than 10 highly homologous variants appeared characteristic of ankylosing spondylitis blood.

The TCR beta libraries were generated through quantitative 5'-RACE incorporating molecular barcodes. TCRdb re-analysed the 5' RACE reads in MiXCR, keeping a single row per CDR3 protein. The sample includes 650,000 to 800,000 distinct CDR3 sequences, under 20% of them seen just once. This CDR3 is built from 13 residues. Trimming removed 7 bases from V and 3 bases from J, with 9 bases in between. The V call is TRBV12-3 or TRBV12-4, the J call TRBJ2-2; D unresolved. The receptor's source is a male donor with ankylosing spondylitis. The sample consisted of blood, either unsorted or a sorted T cell fraction (not recorded which). CDR3 nucleotide sequence: TGTGCCAGCACCCCCACGGACACCGGGGAGCTGTTTTTT. Amino acids: CASTPTDTGELFF.